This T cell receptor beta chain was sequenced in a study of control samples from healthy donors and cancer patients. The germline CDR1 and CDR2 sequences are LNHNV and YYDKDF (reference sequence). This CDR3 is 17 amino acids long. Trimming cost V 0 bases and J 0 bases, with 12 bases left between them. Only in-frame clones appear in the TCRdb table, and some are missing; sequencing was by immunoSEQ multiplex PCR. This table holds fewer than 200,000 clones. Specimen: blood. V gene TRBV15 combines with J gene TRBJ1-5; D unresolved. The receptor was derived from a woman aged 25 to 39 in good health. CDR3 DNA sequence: TGTGCCACCAGCAGAGATCTAGGACGGCCTAGCAATCAGCCCCAGCATTTT. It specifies CATSRDLGRPSNQPQHF.